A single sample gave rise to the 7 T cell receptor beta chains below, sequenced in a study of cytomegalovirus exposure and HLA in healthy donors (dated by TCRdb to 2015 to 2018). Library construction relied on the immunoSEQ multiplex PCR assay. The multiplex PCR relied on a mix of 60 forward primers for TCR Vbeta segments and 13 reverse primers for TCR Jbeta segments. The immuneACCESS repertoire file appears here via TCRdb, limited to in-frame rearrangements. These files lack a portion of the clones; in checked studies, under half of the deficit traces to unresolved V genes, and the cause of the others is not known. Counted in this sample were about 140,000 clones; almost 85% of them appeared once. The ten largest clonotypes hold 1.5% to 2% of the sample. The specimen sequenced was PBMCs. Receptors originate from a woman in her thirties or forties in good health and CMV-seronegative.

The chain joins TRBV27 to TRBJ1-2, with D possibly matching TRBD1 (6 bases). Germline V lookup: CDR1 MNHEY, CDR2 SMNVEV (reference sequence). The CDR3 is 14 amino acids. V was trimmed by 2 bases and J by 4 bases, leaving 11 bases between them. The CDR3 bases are TGTGCCAGCAGTTTACAGGGGAACGGCTATGGCTACACCTTC. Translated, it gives CASSLQGNGYGYTF.

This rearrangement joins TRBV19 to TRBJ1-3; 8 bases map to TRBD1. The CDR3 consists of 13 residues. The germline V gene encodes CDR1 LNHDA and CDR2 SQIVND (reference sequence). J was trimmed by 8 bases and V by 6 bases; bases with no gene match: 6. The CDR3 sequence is CASRRDRQDTIYF. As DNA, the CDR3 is TGTGCCAGTAGACGGGACAGGCAAGACACCATATATTTT.

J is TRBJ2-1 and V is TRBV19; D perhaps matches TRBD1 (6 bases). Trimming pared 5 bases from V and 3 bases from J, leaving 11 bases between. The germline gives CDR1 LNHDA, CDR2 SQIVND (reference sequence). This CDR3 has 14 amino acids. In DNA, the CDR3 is TGTGCCAGTAGTGTCACAGGGCTCTACAATGAGCAGTTCTTC. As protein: CASSVTGLYNEQFF.

The CDR3 protein is CASSRYSGDGYTF. CDR3 DNA: TGTGCCAGCTCCCGATACTCCGGGGATGGCTACACCTTC. The chain has TRBV18 and TRBJ1-2, with D unclear. Germline V gene lookup returns CDR1 KGHSH and CDR2 LQKENI. This CDR3 has 13 residues. Trimming left V 6 bases short and J 6 bases short, with 14 bases between.

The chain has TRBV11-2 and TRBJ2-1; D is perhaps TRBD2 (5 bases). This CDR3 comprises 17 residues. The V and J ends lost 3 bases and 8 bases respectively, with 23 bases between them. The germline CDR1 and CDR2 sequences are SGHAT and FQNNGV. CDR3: CASSFLLVVSGRYEQFF. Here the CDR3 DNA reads TGTGCCAGCAGCTTCTTACTGGTTGTAAGCGGCCGCTATGAGCAGTTCTTC.

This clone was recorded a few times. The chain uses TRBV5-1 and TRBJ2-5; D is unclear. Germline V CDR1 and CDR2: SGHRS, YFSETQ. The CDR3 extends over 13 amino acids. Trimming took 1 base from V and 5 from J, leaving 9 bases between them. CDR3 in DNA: TGCGCCAGCAGCTTGCCCGAGAGGGAGACCCAGTACTTC. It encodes CASSLPERETQYF.

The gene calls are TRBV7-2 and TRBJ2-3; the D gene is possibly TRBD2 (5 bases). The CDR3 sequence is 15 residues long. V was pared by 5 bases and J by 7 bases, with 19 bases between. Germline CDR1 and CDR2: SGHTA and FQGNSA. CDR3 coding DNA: TGTGCCAGCAGCCTGGGAGTCCCTACACAAAATACGCAGTATTTT. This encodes CASSLGVPTQNTQYF.